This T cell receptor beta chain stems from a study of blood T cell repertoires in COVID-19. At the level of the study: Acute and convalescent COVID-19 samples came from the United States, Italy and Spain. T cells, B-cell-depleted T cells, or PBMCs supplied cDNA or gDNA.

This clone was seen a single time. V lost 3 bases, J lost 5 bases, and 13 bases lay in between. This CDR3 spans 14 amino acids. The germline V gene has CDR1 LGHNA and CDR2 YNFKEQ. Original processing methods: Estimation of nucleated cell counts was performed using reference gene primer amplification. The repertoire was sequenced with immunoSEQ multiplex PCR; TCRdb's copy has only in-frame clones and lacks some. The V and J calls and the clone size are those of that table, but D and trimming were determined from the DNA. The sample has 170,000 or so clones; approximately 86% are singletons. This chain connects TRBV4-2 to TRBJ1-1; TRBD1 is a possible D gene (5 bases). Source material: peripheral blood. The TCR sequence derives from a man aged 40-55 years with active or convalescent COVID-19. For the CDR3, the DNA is TGTGCCAGCAGCCAGGGGGGGGAGGGGACTGAAGCTTTCTTT. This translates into CASSQGGEGTEAFF.